These T cell receptor beta chains were read from a single sample in a study of shared clonotypes between healthy human individuals. Produced via immunoSEQ multiplex PCR; TCRdb's table is partial and in-frame only. This table holds 2 million to 2.5 million clones, approximately 95% found once. The sample consisted of naive CD4+ T cells from PBMCs. The receptors were gathered from a man between 18 and 29 years old in good health. Some clones in this sample may be carry-over from other donors' samples. CDR3s include the opening cysteine and the closing phenylalanine or tryptophan. A D gene is named only where the DNA matches it firmly. Rows give clone size only sometimes, using once, few, many, or a class for an expanded clone.

abundance | j_gene | v_gene | d_gene | CDR3nt | CDR3aa
NA | TRBJ1-1 | TRBV28 | NA | TGTGCCAGCATCGGAAACACTGAAGCTTTCTTT | CASIGNTEAFF
NA | TRBJ1-2 | TRBV27 | TRBD1 | TGTGCCAGCCCGCCGGGACAGGGTAACTATGGCTACACCTTC | CASPPGQGNYGYTF
NA | TRBJ2-3 | TRBV11-2 | TRBD2 | TGTGCCAGCAGCGAAGGGCGGGAGGGGACGCAGTATTTT | CASSEGREGTQYF
NA | TRBJ2-7 | TRBV29-1 | NA | TGCAGCGTTGAAACCATGACCTACGAGCAGTACTTC | CSVETMTYEQYF
NA | TRBJ2-7 | TRBV7-2 | NA | TGTGCCAGCAGCTTGGAGGCCGGGGCGGGCTACGAGCAGTACTTC | CASSLEAGAGYEQYF
NA | TRBJ2-2 | TRBV28 | NA | TGTGCCAGCAGTTTACGGCTAGTGGCAGTCCGGAGCACCGGGGAGCTGTTTTTT | CASSLRLVAVRSTGELFF
NA | TRBJ1-1 | TRBV6-1 | TRBD1 | TGTGCCAGCAGTGAACCGGACAGGGTACGGTTTTTTGGGAACACTGAAGCTTTCTTT | CASSEPDRVRFFGNTEAFF
once | TRBJ1-2 | TRBV18 | NA | TGTGCCAGCTCACCCCGAACAGGCCTCACGGATGGCTACACCTTC | CASSPRTGLTDGYTF
NA | TRBJ2-3 | TRBV5-1 | NA | TGCGCCAGCAGCGTCACGAGCACAGATACGCAGTATTTT | CASSVTSTDTQYF
NA | TRBJ2-7 | TRBV20-1 | NA | TGCAGTGCTAGAGGGGGTCGCGAGCAGTACTTC | CSARGGREQYF
NA | TRBJ2-7 | TRBV5-1 | TRBD1 | TGCGCCAGCGCGGAGGGGACAGGGGGGTACGAGCAGTACTTC | CASAEGTGGYEQYF
NA | TRBJ1-3 | TRBV27 | NA | TGTGCCAGCAGTTTGATACCCTCTGGAAACACCATATATTTT | CASSLIPSGNTIYF
NA | TRBJ1-1 | TRBV10-2 | NA | TGCGCCAGCAGTGAGAGTGCGAACAGGAACACTGAAGCTTTCTTT | CASSESANRNTEAFF
NA | TRBJ2-5 | TRBV30 | NA | TGTGCCTGGAGTGTTCGCGAGACCCAGTACTTC | CAWSVRETQYF
NA | TRBJ1-3 | TRBV18 | NA | TGTGCCACCTCATCCGGGGCGTCCTCTGGAAACACCATATATTTT | CATSSGASSGNTIYF
NA | TRBJ1-1 | TRBV15 | NA | TGTGCCACCAGCAGTAAAGGCAACACTGAAGCTTTCTTT | CATSSKGNTEAFF
NA | TRBJ2-5 | TRBV7-9 | NA | TGTGCCAGCAGCTTAGGGTTGGCGGAGACCCAGTACTTC | CASSLGLAETQYF
NA | TRBJ2-1 | TRBV7-9 | TRBD2 | TGTGCCAGCAGCTTCTCGACTAGCGGGGTCTATTTACAGCAGTTCTTC | CASSFSTSGVYLQQFF
once | TRBJ2-7 | TRBV4-2 | TRBD2 | TGTGCCAGCAGCCAAAATTCGGCTAGCGGGACCGAGCAGTACTTC | CASSQNSASGTEQYF
NA | TRBJ1-2 | TRBV19 | TRBD1 | TGTGCCAGTAGGCCGAGGGACAGCGACTATGGCTACACCTTC | CASRPRDSDYGYTF
NA | TRBJ2-6 | TRBV29-1 | NA | TGCAGCGTTGAGAAGGCCAGCCAGAACTCTGGGGCCAACGTCCTGACTTTC | CSVEKASQNSGANVLTF
once | TRBJ1-4 | TRBV28 | NA | TGTGCCAGCAGTTATGCCCGGGGTCTCAGGGAAAAACTGTTTTTT | CASSYARGLREKLFF
NA | TRBJ2-1 | TRBV27 | TRBD1 | TGTGCCAGCAGTTCTGACAGGGGCGACTACAATGAGCAGTTCTTC | CASSSDRGDYNEQFF
NA | TRBJ1-2 | TRBV6-1 | NA | TGTGCCAGCAGCACCAACTATGGCTACACCTTC | CASSTNYGYTF
NA | TRBJ1-2 | TRBV28 | NA | TGTGCCAGCAACGCCCCACCGGGGCGCGGGGGCTACACCTTC | CASNAPPGRGGYTF
NA | TRBJ2-1 | TRBV18 | NA | TGTGCCAGCTCGTCGGGAGATAGGCTAGCGGAGCAGTTCTTC | CASSSGDRLAEQFF
NA | TRBJ2-3 | TRBV5-8 | NA | TGTGCCAGCACCCCGGCCGAAGGTACGCAGTATTTT | CASTPAEGTQYF
NA | TRBJ2-7 | TRBV5-4 | TRBD2 | TGTGCCACTTACAAGGCGGGGGGCTCCTACGAGCAGTACTTC | CATYKAGGSYEQYF
NA | TRBJ2-7 | TRBV28 | NA | TGTGCCAGCTGGGGTGGGGGACCCTACGAGCAGTACTTC | CASWGGGPYEQYF
NA | TRBJ1-2 | TRBV2 | NA | TGTGCCAGCAGTGTTGGCGAATACTATGGCTACACCTTC | CASSVGEYYGYTF
NA | TRBJ1-2 | TRBV13 | NA | TGTGCCAGCAGCCGACGACCTGATAACTATGGCTACACCTTC | CASSRRPDNYGYTF
NA | TRBJ1-4 | TRBV6-4 | NA | TGTGCCAGCAGGAATTTCAGGTCAACTAATGAAAAACTGTTTTTT | CASRNFRSTNEKLFF
NA | TRBJ2-7 | TRBV7-2 | TRBD2 | TGTGCCAGCACCTCCCCGCCACAACGAGGGAGACTAGCATGGGAGCAGTACTTC | CASTSPPQRGRLAWEQYF
many | TRBJ2-5 | TRBV28 | NA | TGTGCCAGCAGTTATCCCGCGAGGGGGTACGAAGAGACCCAGTACTTC | CASSYPARGYEETQYF
NA | TRBJ1-3 | TRBV5-6 | NA | TGTGCCAGCAGCTTGGGGCGTGACACCATATATTTT | CASSLGRDTIYF
NA | TRBJ2-3 | TRBV14 | NA | TGTGCCAGCAGCCAAGACCGAGGGTTTGCAGATACGCAGTATTTT | CASSQDRGFADTQYF
NA | TRBJ1-5 | TRBV28 | NA | TGTGCCAGCAGAGAAACTAGCAATCAGCCCCAGCATTTT | CASRETSNQPQHF
NA | TRBJ1-5 | TRBV10-1 | TRBD1 | TGCGCCAGCAGTGAAATAATGGGACAGGGACTCGAGAGCAATCAGCCCCAGCATTTT | CASSEIMGQGLESNQPQHF
NA | TRBJ2-2 | TRBV5-1 | NA | TGCGCCAGCAGCTTGGTCCTATCTCCCGGGGAGCTGTTTTTT | CASSLVLSPGELFF
NA | TRBJ2-3 | TRBV30 | TRBD2 | TGTGCCTGGGGGGGAGGGACAGATACGCAGTATTTT | CAWGGGTDTQYF
once | TRBJ1-2 | TRBV5-1 | TRBD1 | TGCGCCAGCAGCTTTATACAGGGGGCTGACTATGGCTACACCTTC | CASSFIQGADYGYTF
NA | TRBJ1-2 | TRBV2 | TRBD1 | TGTGCCAGCAGCCCGTTCGGGACAGCCGGCTACACCTTC | CASSPFGTAGYTF
NA | TRBJ2-1 | TRBV15 | NA | TGTGCCACCAGCAGAGACGCCGTCGGTGAGCAGTTCTTC | CATSRDAVGEQFF
NA | TRBJ1-2 | TRBV30 | TRBD1 | TGTGCCTGGGAAGCCAGGGGGCAGTATGGTGGCTACACCTTC | CAWEARGQYGGYTF
NA | TRBJ2-5 | TRBV5-4 | NA | TGTGCCAGCAGCTTGGGGCCGGGGAAAGAGACCCAGTACTTC | CASSLGPGKETQYF
NA | TRBJ1-2 | TRBV6-5 | NA | TGTGCCAGCACCACCCCACCCCCAGGGGTCTATGGCTACACCTTC | CASTTPPPGVYGYTF
NA | TRBJ1-4 | TRBV28 | NA | TGTGCCAGCAGTAGGGTCGGATACGAAAAACTGTTTTTT | CASSRVGYEKLFF
NA | TRBJ1-1 | TRBV9 | NA | TGTGCCAGCAGCGTTGACAGGATGATGAACACTGAAGCTTTCTTT | CASSVDRMMNTEAFF
once | TRBJ2-2 | TRBV5-4 | NA | TGTGCCAGCAGCTTAGAGGGGGAGCTGTTTTTT | CASSLEGELFF
once | TRBJ2-3 | TRBV10-3 | TRBD2 | TGTGCCATCAGTGCAGGGACTAGCGGGGCCAGCACAGATACGCAGTATTTT | CAISAGTSGASTDTQYF
NA | TRBJ1-5 | TRBV5-5 | TRBD1 | TGTGCCAGCAGCCCCGCGACAGGGGGCCAGCCCCAGCATTTT | CASSPATGGQPQHF
NA | TRBJ2-1 | TRBV7-3 | TRBD2 | TGTGCCAGCAGCTTAATAGCGGGAGACCTCAATGAGCAGTTCTTC | CASSLIAGDLNEQFF
NA | TRBJ1-1 | TRBV15 | NA | TGTGCCACCAGCCTGGGCACTGAAGCTTTCTTT | CATSLGTEAFF
NA | TRBJ2-5 | TRBV6-5 | TRBD1 | TGTGCCAGCAGAATCGGACAGGGAGGTGAGACCCAGTACTTC | CASRIGQGGETQYF
NA | TRBJ1-2 | TRBV20-1 | NA | TGCAGTGCTAGTGGCAGGGTTGGCTACACCTTC | CSASGRVGYTF